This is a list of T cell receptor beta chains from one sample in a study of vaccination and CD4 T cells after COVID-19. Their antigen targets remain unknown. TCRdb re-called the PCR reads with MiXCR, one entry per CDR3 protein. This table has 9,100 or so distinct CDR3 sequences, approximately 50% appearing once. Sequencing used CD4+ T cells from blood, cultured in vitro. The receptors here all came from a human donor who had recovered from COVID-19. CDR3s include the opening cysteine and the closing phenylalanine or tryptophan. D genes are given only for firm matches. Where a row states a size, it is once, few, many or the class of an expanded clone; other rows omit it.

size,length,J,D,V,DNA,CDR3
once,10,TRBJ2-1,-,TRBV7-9,TGTGCCTCCTTTGACAATGAGCAGTTCTTC,CASFDNEQFF
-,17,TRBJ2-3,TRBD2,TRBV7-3,TGTGCCAGCAGCTTAACGGCTAGCGGGAGTGTCGCAGATACGCAGTATTTT,CASSLTASGSVADTQYF
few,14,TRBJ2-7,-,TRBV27,TGTGCCAGCAGTTTACAGGGACACACCTACGAGCAGTACTTC,CASSLQGHTYEQYF
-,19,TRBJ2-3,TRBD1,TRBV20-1,TGCAGTGCTACCAGCCCACAAGAAAGACAGGGGGCTTTCACAGATACGCAGTATTTT,CSATSPQERQGAFTDTQYF
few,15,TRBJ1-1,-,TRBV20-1,TGCAGTGCTAGAGGGGGCAGAGACTTCAACACTGAAGCTTTCTTT,CSARGGRDFNTEAFF
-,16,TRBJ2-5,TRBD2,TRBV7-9,TGTGCCAGCAGCTTACCCAGGCTAGCGGACAAAGAGACCCAGTACTTC,CASSLPRLADKETQYF
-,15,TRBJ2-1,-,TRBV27,TGTGCCAGCAGTTCACTAGCTATGACTTTGAATGAGCAGTTCTTC,CASSSLAMTLNEQFF
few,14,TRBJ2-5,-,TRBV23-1,TGCGCCAGCAGTCATCAGGGGAGGGGAGAGACCCAGTACTTC,CASSHQGRGETQYF
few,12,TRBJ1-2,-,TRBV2,TGTGCCAGCAGTGAACGGGGCTATGGCTACACCTTC,CASSERGYGYTF
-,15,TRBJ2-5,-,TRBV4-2,TGTGCCAGCAGCCAAGATCTTTCAACAGAAGAGACCCAGTACTTC,CASSQDLSTEETQYF
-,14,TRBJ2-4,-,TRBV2,TGTGCCAGCAGTGTACAGCGGGCCAAAAACATTCAGTACTTC,CASSVQRAKNIQYF
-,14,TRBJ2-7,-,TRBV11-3,TGTGCCAGCAGCTTAGCCTGGACGACCGTCGAGCAGTACTTC,CASSLAWTTVEQYF
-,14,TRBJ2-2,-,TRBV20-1,TGCAGTGCTAGGGCTGGGCACTACACCGGGGAGCTGTTTTTT,CSARAGHYTGELFF
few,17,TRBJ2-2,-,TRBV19,TGTGCCAGTAAACCGACTAGGGGATGGATGAACACCGGGGAGCTGTTTTTT,CASKPTRGWMNTGELFF
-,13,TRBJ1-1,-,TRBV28,TGTGCCAGCAGCTGGGGGGGGCTCACTGAAGCTTTCTTT,CASSWGGLTEAFF
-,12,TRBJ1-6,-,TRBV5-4,TGTGCCAGCAGCTTTCCCCTCGCACCCCTCCACTTT,CASSFPLAPLHF